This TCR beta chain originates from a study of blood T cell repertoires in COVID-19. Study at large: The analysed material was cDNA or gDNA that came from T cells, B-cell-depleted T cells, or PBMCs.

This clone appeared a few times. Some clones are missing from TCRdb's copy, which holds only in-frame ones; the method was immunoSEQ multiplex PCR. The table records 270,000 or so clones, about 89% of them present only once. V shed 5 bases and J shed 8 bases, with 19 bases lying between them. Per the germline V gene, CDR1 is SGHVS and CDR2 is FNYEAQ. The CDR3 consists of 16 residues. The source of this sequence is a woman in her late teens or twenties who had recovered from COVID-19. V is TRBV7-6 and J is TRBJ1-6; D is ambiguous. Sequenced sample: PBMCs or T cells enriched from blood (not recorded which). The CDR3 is CASSLGAVYRDSPLHF. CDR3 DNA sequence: TGTGCCAGCAGCCTGGGAGCGGTTTACCGTGATTCACCCCTCCACTTT. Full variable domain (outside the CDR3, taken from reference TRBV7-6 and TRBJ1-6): GAGVSQSPRYKVTKRGQDVALRCDPISGHVSLYWYRQALGQGPEFLTYFNYEAQQDKSGLPNDRFSAERPEGSISTLTIQRTEQRDSAMYRCASSLGAVYRDSPLHFGNGTRLTVT.